Given below is one T cell receptor beta chain in context. Study processing details: Reference gene primer amplification in the assay estimated nucleated cell counts. Assay used: immunoSEQ multiplex PCR; TCRdb lists only in-frame clones, some missing. V and J calls plus clone size are reproduced from that table; the DNA served to infer D and trimming. The repertoire holds fewer than 450,000 clones, with about 90% as singletons. The data were taken from a study of blood T cell repertoires in COVID-19. Study-wide context: Nucleic acid was either cDNA or gDNA, and it came from T cells, B-cell-depleted T cells, or PBMCs.

Germline CDR1 reads SGHDT; CDR2 reads YYEEEE. This CDR3 is built from 15 residues. Trimming took 1 base from V and 2 from J; bases not matched to a gene: 5. Source material: peripheral blood. The TCR was taken from a woman aged 18-29 years who had recovered from COVID-19. The V gene is TRBV5-6, the J gene TRBJ2-7; 8 bases are a match to TRBD2. This chain's CDR3 is CASSLFGRGTYEQYV. The CDR3 nucleotides read TGTGCCAGCAGCTTGTTCGGGAGGGGAACCTACGAGCAGTACGTC.